Sequencing of this T cell receptor beta chain was carried out in a study of CD8+ T cells in alopecia areata. Study results and caveats: The study found higher clonality in lesional than normal scalp, especially in alopecia totalis/universalis.

Germline V lookup: CDR1 SGHAT, CDR2 FQNNGV. Trimming removed 5 bases at V and 6 bases at J, with 14 bases between. CDR3 length equals 14 residues. To note about this clone: Its target is not known.

cDNA serving as the sequencing template came from extracted, reverse transcribed RNA. Measured with immunoSEQ multiplex PCR; TCRdb has only the in-frame clones, and not every one. The sample has 150,000 to 200,000 clones; 59% are singletons. The sequencing here drew on CD4+ T cells sorted from blood, taken at week 0. The clonotype comes from a human donor with alopecia areata. The V gene is TRBV11-2, the J gene TRBJ2-1; TRBD2 might be the D (6 bases). The CDR3 sequence: CASSIGTRTNEQFF. CDR3 in DNA: TGTGCCAGCAGCATCGGGACTCGAACCAATGAGCAGTTCTTC.